A single sample gave rise to the 9 T cell receptor beta chains below, sequenced in a study of CD8 T cells in Susac syndrome. RNA totalling about 0.45 to 1 ug underwent reverse transcription with random hexamers. TCRdb reprocessed the immunoSEQ multiplex PCR reads via MiXCR and lists one record per CDR3 protein. Of hundreds of thousands of distinct CDR3 sequences listed, 94% are singletons. The specimen sequenced was CD4+ T cells from PBMCs. The receptor set was obtained from a human donor with Susac syndrome.

The V gene is TRBV30, the J gene TRBJ2-3; tentatively, D is TRBD1 or TRBD2 (5 bases each). Trimming took 2 bases from V and 2 from J, leaving 26 bases between them. In germline, CDR1 is GTSNPN, CDR2 SVGIG (reference sequence). The CDR3 is 19 amino acids. CDR3 loop: CAWSLGLLPGRHLTDTQYF. The CDR3, as DNA: TGTGCCTGGAGTCTGGGGCTACTACCGGGACGCCACCTCACAGATACGCAGTATTTT.

The chain couples TRBV7-9 to TRBJ1-1; 7 bases align to TRBD1. The CDR3 consists of 16 residues. The germline gives CDR1 SEHNR, CDR2 FQNEAQ (reference sequence). V gave up 5 bases and J gave up 1 base; unmatched junction bases: 10. In DNA form, the CDR3 reads TGTGCCAGCAGCCTTCAGGGGGTTGGTGAGAACACTGAAGCTTTCTTT. Its translation: CASSLQGVGENTEAFF.

V is TRBV7-2 and J is TRBJ2-5; the D is unclear. The germline CDR1 and CDR2 sequences are SGHTA and FQGNSA. With 0 bases removed from V and 0 bases from J, the gap between germline ends came to 8 bases. The CDR3 sequence is 15 residues long. CDR3 protein: CASSLAITNQETQYF. The CDR3 DNA is TGTGCCAGCAGCTTAGCGATAACAAACCAAGAGACCCAGTACTTC.

This chain joins TRBV2 and TRBJ2-3; the D call may be TRBD1 or TRBD2 (5 bases each). There are 13 residues in the CDR3. V lost 2 bases to trimming and J lost 6 bases, with 9 bases between them. CDR1 and CDR2 from the germline V gene are SNHLY and FYNNEI. The CDR3 spells CASSEIGADTQYF. CDR3 nucleotides: TGTGCCAGCAGTGAAATCGGGGCCGATACGCAGTATTTT.

J is TRBJ1-4 and V is TRBV30; D uncertain. Germline CDR1 GTSNPN, CDR2 SVGIG (reference sequence). The CDR3 runs to 13 residues. V was clipped by 4 bases and J by 5 bases, with 11 bases between them. The CDR3 here is CAWNLLDNEKLFF. The CDR3 coding sequence is TGTGCCTGGAACCTCTTGGACAATGAAAAACTGTTTTTT.

The chain links TRBV7-2 to TRBJ2-3; D uncertain. V was cut by 5 bases and J by 0 bases, with 12 bases left in between. The CDR3 extends over 15 amino acids. CDR1 is SGHTA and CDR2 is FQGNSA in the germline V gene. The CDR3 is CASSVDKRSTDTQYF. The CDR3 DNA follows: TGTGCCAGCAGCGTCGACAAGCGAAGCACAGATACGCAGTATTTT.

The CDR3 nucleotides read TGTGCCTGGAACCCATGGGGGACAGGACCGGGCTATGGCTACACCTTC. This gives the protein CAWNPWGTGPGYGYTF. This chain connects TRBV30 to TRBJ1-2, with 8 bases identical to TRBD1. The CDR3 has 16 amino acids. After removal of 4 bases from V and 4 bases from J, the junction contained 14 bases not matched to a gene. From germline, CDR1 is GTSNPN and CDR2 SVGIG (reference sequence).

The chain is built from TRBV27 and TRBJ2-7; perhaps TRBD1 as D (5 bases). Germline values: CDR1 MNHEY, CDR2 SMNVEV (reference sequence). The CDR3 is 13 residues long. V gave up 7 bases and J gave up 6 bases, with 16 bases separating them. The DNA of the CDR3 is TGTGCCAGCAAGGCCCAGGGCGAGTCCGAGCAGTACTTC. As protein: CASKAQGESEQYF.

The chain is built from TRBV12-5 and TRBJ2-7; no reliable D call. CDR3 length: 15 amino acids. Trimming cost V 7 bases and J 0 bases, with 16 bases left between them. Germline-derived CDR1 and CDR2 are LGHNT and FRNRAP. As DNA, the CDR3 is TGTGCTAGTGCCCCGGGCCCCGTAAGCTCCTACGAGCAGTACTTC. Translating it yields CASAPGPVSSYEQYF. The complete variable domain, with remaining parts taken from reference TRBV12-5 and TRBJ2-7, reads DARVTQTPRHKVTEMGQEVTMRCQPILGHNTVFWYRQTMMQGLELLAYFRNRAPLDDSGMPKDRFSAEMPDATLATLKIQPSEPRDSAVYFCASAPGPVSSYEQYFGPGTRLTVT.